Below, 6 T cell receptor beta chains from the same sample are listed, as sequenced in a study of PD-1 blockade in mismatch repair-deficient tumors. The table came from immunoSEQ multiplex PCR; TCRdb's copy has only in-frame clones and leaves some out. Of approximately 100,000 clones in the sample, about four fifths were seen once. The sequencing here drew on peripheral blood, taken roughly 35 weeks after starting pembrolizumab. The receptors come from an adult with mismatch repair-deficient cancer.

The J gene is TRBJ1-2, the V gene TRBV30; 7 bases are a match to TRBD1. Per germline, CDR1 GTSNPN and CDR2 SVGIG (reference sequence). The CDR3 loop spans 16 amino acids. Trimming removed 5 bases from V and 10 bases from J; junction bases left unmatched: 22. The CDR3 region is CAWPGTALFMTRDYTF. The CDR3 DNA reads as TGTGCCTGGCCCGGGACAGCCTTGTTCATGACCAGGGACTACACCTTC. The variable domain in full, with the rest retrieved from reference TRBV30 and TRBJ1-2, is SQTIHQWPATLVQPVGSPLSLECTVEGTSNPNLYWYRQAAGRGLQLLFYSVGIGQISSEVPQNLSASRPQDRQFILSSKKLLLSDSGFYLCAWPGTALFMTRDYTFGSGTRLTVV.

This clone has only a few counts. This sequence joins TRBV5-6 and TRBJ2-1; D gene unclear. CDR1 is SGHDT and CDR2 is YYEEEE in the germline V gene. The length of the CDR3 is 14 residues. V was trimmed by 4 bases and J by 7 bases, leaving 15 bases between them. CDR3 nucleotide sequence: TGTGCCAGCAGCGCAGCCAAACCTAAGAATGAGCAGTTCTTC. Translated, it gives CASSAAKPKNEQFF.

V and J are TRBV9 and TRBJ2-1; D is perhaps TRBD2 (6 bases). The CDR3 runs 15 residues. V was cut by 1 base and J by 6 bases, with 14 bases left in between. CDR1 is SGDLS, CDR2 YYNGEE, per germline. The DNA of the CDR3 is TGTGCCAGCAGCGTATTAGGAGGGCCAGGCAATGAGCAGTTCTTC. It is translated as CASSVLGGPGNEQFF.

V usage is TRBV2 and J usage is TRBJ1-2; D is ambiguous. V lost 2 bases, J lost 0 bases, and 10 bases lay in between. This CDR3 has 15 residues. Germline V gives CDR1 SNHLY, CDR2 FYNNEI. The DNA for the CDR3 is TGTGCCAGCAGTGAATGGGCGCAGGCTAACTATGGCTACACCTTC. Residues: CASSEWAQANYGYTF.

This clone was counted between two and nine times. The J gene is TRBJ1-2, the V gene TRBV7-3; a weak D match, TRBD1 (6 bases). The V end was cut by 2 bases, the J end by 7 bases, with 11 bases between. The V gene's germline CDR1 is SGHTA and CDR2 FQGTGA. This CDR3 has 13 amino acids. Here the CDR3 reads CASSLGGAGGYTF. The CDR3 nucleotides are TGTGCCAGCAGCTTAGGGGGGGCTGGTGGCTACACCTTC.

V gene TRBV6-5 combines with J gene TRBJ2-2, with 8 bases fitting TRBD2. The CDR3 sequence is 14 residues long. Germline trimming cut 7 bases from V and 2 bases from J; bases unmatched to any gene: 3. The germline gives CDR1 MNHEY, CDR2 SVGAGI. The CDR3: CASNREGNTGELFF. The CDR3 coding sequence is TGTGCCAGCAATCGGGAGGGAAACACCGGGGAGCTGTTTTTT.